These 30 T cell receptor beta chains were all obtained from the same sample, sequenced in a study of technical replicates of blood from a handful of donors. TCRdb's copy holds only in-frame clones and misses some; the assay was immunoSEQ multiplex PCR. The sample has 15,000 to 20,000 clones, 65% to 85% seen once; the top ten hold approximately 12%. The sample was PBMCs. The receptor source for this set is a human donor in good health.

V is TRBV5-3 and J is TRBJ2-1; 8 bases map to TRBD2. TRBV5-3 is sorted into the ORF group, with uncertain function. Unmatched junction bases numbered 7, after V lost 2 bases and J lost 3 bases. CDR3 length: 16 amino acids. CDR3 protein: CARSFTSGLLYNEQFF. Written as DNA, the CDR3 is TGTGCCAGAAGCTTCACTAGCGGCCTCCTCTACAATGAGCAGTTCTTC.

The chain carries TRBV27 and TRBJ2-7; 9 bases line up with TRBD1. From germline, CDR1 is MNHEY and CDR2 SMNVEV (reference sequence). The trim removed 2 bases at V and 5 bases at J, leaving 4 bases unmatched. The CDR3 is made up of 14 amino acids. This CDR3 is CASSLGGQGHEQYF. The CDR3, as DNA: TGTGCCAGCAGTTTAGGGGGACAGGGCCACGAGCAGTACTTC.

The J gene is TRBJ2-4, the V gene TRBV28, with 9 bases lining up with TRBD2. With 5 bases clipped from V and 3 bases from J, the junction kept 8 bases outside the gene matches. CDR3 length: 16 amino acids. Germline CDR1 is MDHEN and CDR2 is SYDVKM. The CDR3 nucleotides are TGTGCCAGCAGTCATATAGCGGGAGAGGACAAAAACATTCAGTACTTC. Protein product: CASSHIAGEDKNIQYF.

This clone was detected a few times. The CDR3 DNA follows: TGTGCCACTGAAGGGGCCAGGGATAGATACACCATATATTTT. Protein product: CATEGARDRYTIYF. The rearrangement joins TRBV6-1 to TRBJ1-3, with D possibly TRBD1 on 5 matching bases. Per the germline V gene, CDR1 is MNHNS and CDR2 is SASEGT. The ends were cut back, 10 bases at V and 8 bases at J, with 21 bases in the middle. The CDR3 length is 14 residues.

This chain connects TRBV11-2 to TRBJ1-1; D is possibly TRBD1 (5 bases). Deletions cut 0 bases from V and 0 bases from J, with 8 bases between. CDR1 SGHAT and CDR2 FQNNGV come from the germline V gene. The CDR3 has 15 residues. CDR3 loop: CASSLEWGMNTEAFF. The CDR3, as DNA: TGTGCCAGCAGCTTAGAATGGGGCATGAACACTGAAGCTTTCTTT.

This clone was picked up a small number of times. V usage is TRBV11-2 and J usage is TRBJ1-1, with D possibly TRBD1 on 5 matching bases. This CDR3 spans 16 amino acids. CDR1 is SGHAT, CDR2 FQNNGV, per germline. Trimming shortened V by 0 bases and J by 2 bases, and 13 bases separated the two germline ends. Here the CDR3 reads CASSLDYGGGNTEAFF. As DNA, the CDR3 is TGTGCCAGCAGCTTAGATTACGGGGGAGGAAACACTGAAGCTTTCTTT.

The rearrangement uses TRBV7-2 and TRBJ1-4; 8 bases are a match to TRBD1. The CDR3 length is 15 residues. The germline V gene has CDR1 SGHTA and CDR2 FQGNSA. With 4 bases clipped from V and 8 bases from J, the junction kept 9 bases outside the gene matches. CDR3 DNA: TGTGCCAGCAGCTCGAAACAGGGGGAAGGAGAAAAACTGTTTTTT. This sequence encodes CASSSKQGEGEKLFF.

In this sample, this clone turned up once. The rearrangement joins TRBV2 to TRBJ2-1, with 11 bases matching TRBD2. Germline V gene sequence: CDR1 SNHLY, CDR2 FYNNEI. Trimming took 5 bases from V and 5 from J; bases not matched to a gene: 5. This CDR3 contains 15 residues. The CDR3 here is CASSISGRANNEQFF. For the CDR3, the DNA is TGTGCCAGCAGTATTAGCGGGAGGGCCAACAATGAGCAGTTCTTC.

The genes are TRBV27 and TRBJ1-2; D may be TRBD1 (6 bases). Germline CDR1 MNHEY, CDR2 SMNVEV (reference sequence). The CDR3 spans 13 residues. The germline V and J ends were trimmed by 2 bases and 6 bases, with 10 bases remaining between them. In DNA, the CDR3 is TGTGCCAGCAGTTTAGGGCAGGGGCATGGCTACACCTTC. Protein product: CASSLGQGHGYTF.

The V gene is TRBV6-1, the J gene TRBJ2-1; perhaps TRBD2 as D (6 bases). V was shortened by 0 bases and J by 0 bases, with 6 bases between the two germline ends. CDR1 MNHNS and CDR2 SASEGT come from the germline V gene. The CDR3 totals 15 residues. Written as DNA, the CDR3 is TGTGCCAGCAGTGAAGCTAGCGGCTCCTACAATGAGCAGTTCTTC. Translating it yields CASSEASGSYNEQFF.

DNA for the CDR3: TGTGCCACCAGCGTTAACCCGGGGGGCCCCAATGAAAAACTGTTTTTT. Protein: CATSVNPGGPNEKLFF. V gene TRBV15 combines with J gene TRBJ1-4; D perhaps matches TRBD1 (6 bases). V was pared by 5 bases and J by 5 bases, with 18 bases between. The CDR3 is 16 residues long. Germline values: CDR1 LNHNV, CDR2 YYDKDF (reference sequence). Full variable domain (remainder filled in from reference TRBV15 and TRBJ1-4): DAMVIQNPRYQVTQFGKPVTLSCSQTLNHNVMYWYQQKSSQAPKLLFHYYDKDFNNEADTPDNFQSRRPNTSFCFLDIRSPGLGDTAMYLCATSVNPGGPNEKLFFGSGTQLSVL.

The DNA for the CDR3 is TGTGCCAGCAGTTTATCTCCTAGCGTTAGCACAGATACGCAGTATTTT. Translation: CASSLSPSVSTDTQYF. This chain connects TRBV27 to TRBJ2-3, with a possible D match to TRBD2 (6 bases). Germline lookup yields CDR1 MNHEY and CDR2 SMNVEV (reference sequence). The germline V and J ends were trimmed by 0 bases and 0 bases, with 10 bases remaining between them. This CDR3 comprises 16 residues.

The chain links TRBV5-1 to TRBJ1-2; TRBD1 matches 9 bases. The J segment lost 5 bases and the V segment lost 0 bases, leaving 5 bases of the junction unmatched. Germline lookup yields CDR1 SGHRS and CDR2 YFSETQ. CDR3 length: 15 residues. In nucleotides, the CDR3 is TGCGCCAGCAGCTTGGAAACAGGGGGCGGGTATGGCTACACCTTC. Its translation is CASSLETGGGYGYTF.

The V and J genes are TRBV18 and TRBJ1-2; 9 nucleotides agree with TRBD1. Germline lookup yields CDR1 KGHSH and CDR2 LQKENI. The length of the CDR3 is 18 residues. The junction had 9 bases not matched to a gene; V was cut back by 1 base and J by 0 bases. CDR3: CASSPLPGTGLTNYGYTF. CDR3 DNA: TGTGCCAGCTCACCACTCCCCGGGACAGGGCTGACTAACTATGGCTACACCTTC.

The chain links TRBV12-5 to TRBJ1-1; D unresolved. Trimming cost V 0 bases and J 13 bases, with 21 bases left between them. CDR1 is LGHNT, CDR2 FRNRAP, per germline. The CDR3 is made up of 15 amino acids. The CDR3 DNA is TGTGCTAGTGGTTTGGTACTAAGCGGAGCCGCAAAGGTTTTCTTT. This sequence encodes CASGLVLSGAAKVFF.

The rearrangement joins TRBV5-1 to TRBJ2-2; 8 bases are shared with TRBD2. The CDR3 has 17 amino acids. Germline-derived CDR1 and CDR2 are SGHRS and YFSETQ. Unmatched junction bases numbered 9, after V lost 0 bases and J lost 5 bases. In DNA, the CDR3 is TGCGCCAGCAGCTTGGCCGGGAGCGGGAGAAGGACCGGGGAGCTGTTTTTT. Residues: CASSLAGSGRRTGELFF. The variable domain in full, with the rest retrieved from reference TRBV5-1 and TRBJ2-2, is KAGVTQTPRYLIKTRGQQVTLSCSPISGHRSVSWYQQTPGQGLQFLFEYFSETQRNKGNFPGRFSGRQFSNSRSEMNVSTLELGDSALYLCASSLAGSGRRTGELFFGEGSRLTVL.

Only one count was recorded for this clone. The gene calls are TRBV6-1 and TRBJ1-2, with 9 nucleotides matching TRBD1. Germline CDR1 reads MNHNS; CDR2 reads SASEGT. CDR3 length equals 12 residues. The V gene end was trimmed by 8 bases and the J gene end by 8 bases; junction bases not matched to a gene: 6. CDR3 nucleotides: TGTGCCAGCGGAAACAGGGGGCTAGGCTACACCTTC. This sequence encodes CASGNRGLGYTF.

The genes are TRBV21-1 and TRBJ2-7; the table's D gene call, TRBD2, was not cross checked with the DNA. TRBV21-1 is a pseudogene segment. The CDR3 is 13 residues long. For the CDR3, the DNA is TGTGCCAGCAGCCCCAGGGGAGGGTACGAGCAGTACTTC. Translating it yields CASSPRGGYEQYF.

This chain joins TRBV29-1 and TRBJ1-1; D might be TRBD1 (5 bases). The CDR3 is 12 amino acids. Germline V gene lookup returns CDR1 SQVTM and CDR2 ANQGSEA. Between the trimmed V and J ends, which lost 4 bases and 6 bases, there was a span of 12 bases. CDR3 nucleotides: TGCAGCGTTGCAGTTCAGGGTCCTGAAGCTTTCTTT. It specifies CSVAVQGPEAFF.

This clone was detected only a few times. The rearrangement joins TRBV30 to TRBJ1-1; no clear D. Looked up from germline, CDR1 is GTSNPN and CDR2 is SVGIG (reference sequence). The V end lost 5 bases, the J end lost 3 bases, and 10 bases lay between the germline ends. This CDR3 comprises 12 residues. The CDR3 protein is CAWQQSYTEAFF. CDR3 sequence (DNA): TGTGCCTGGCAACAGTCCTACACTGAAGCTTTCTTT. The whole variable domain, remainder taken from reference TRBV30 and TRBJ1-1, is SQTIHQWPATLVQPVGSPLSLECTVEGTSNPNLYWYRQAAGRGLQLLFYSVGIGQISSEVPQNLSASRPQDRQFILSSKKLLLSDSGFYLCAWQQSYTEAFFGQGTRLTVV.

The chain has TRBV7-6 and TRBJ2-2, with D possibly matching TRBD2 (7 bases). V lost 2 bases and J lost 2, with 15 bases in between. The CDR3 contains 17 residues. CDR1 is SGHVS and CDR2 is FNYEAQ in the germline V gene. The CDR3 loop reads CASSLRPGGGNTGELFF. The CDR3 region has the DNA TGTGCCAGCAGCTTACGCCCCGGCGGGGGCAACACCGGGGAGCTGTTTTTT.

This chain uses TRBV6-1 with TRBJ2-7, with D unclear. Germline lookup yields CDR1 MNHNS and CDR2 SASEGT. The CDR3 consists of 14 residues. Deletions cut 2 bases from V and 0 bases from J, with 8 bases between. The CDR3 nucleotides are TGTGCCAGCAGTGAACAGGCGTACTCCTACGAGCAGTACTTC. Protein product: CASSEQAYSYEQYF.

V and J are TRBV6-1 and TRBJ2-7; 9 nucleotides match TRBD2. Per germline, CDR1 MNHNS and CDR2 SASEGT. The V segment lost 2 bases and the J segment 7 bases; nucleotides outside the gene matches: 18. CDR3 size: 18 residues. The CDR3 nucleotides are TGTGCCAGCAGTGAAACTTGGCTAGCGGGACCTGTTACGATGGAGCAGTACTTC. It specifies CASSETWLAGPVTMEQYF.

This clone was seen only a few times. The V gene is TRBV10-1, the J gene TRBJ2-7, with 13 nucleotides matching TRBD2. The CDR3 is 17 residues long. Germline V gene sequence: CDR1 WNHNN, CDR2 SYGVQD (reference sequence). Trimming took 0 bases from V and 3 from J; bases not matched to a gene: 5. The CDR3 sequence is CASSESGLAGILYEQYF. The CDR3 region has the DNA TGCGCCAGCAGTGAGTCGGGACTAGCGGGAATTCTCTACGAGCAGTACTTC.

This clone is a singleton in its sample. The genes are TRBV6-6 and TRBJ2-2, with D maybe TRBD1 (5 bases). Germline CDR1 MNHNY, CDR2 SVGAGI (reference sequence). Trimming took 8 bases from V and 6 from J, leaving 13 bases between them. The CDR3 is 13 amino acids. DNA for the CDR3: TGTGCCAGCTCCCAGGGATTATCCGGGGAGCTGTTTTTT. This sequence encodes CASSQGLSGELFF.

A few counts support this clone. The chain has TRBV7-2 and TRBJ2-7; 7 bases line up with TRBD1. The CDR3 is 14 amino acids. Per the germline V gene, CDR1 is SGHTA and CDR2 is FQGNSA. J was trimmed by 0 bases and V by 3 bases; bases with no gene match: 2. The CDR3 bases are TGTGCCAGCAGCTTGGGACAGACCTCCTACGAGCAGTACTTC. Protein: CASSLGQTSYEQYF.

V is TRBV20-1 and J is TRBJ2-7, with D hard to call. The CDR3 is 11 amino acids. Germline values: CDR1 DFQATT, CDR2 SNEGSKA (reference sequence). The chain's CDR3 is CSFRLLDEQYF. The CDR3 DNA is TGCAGCTTTCGACTCCTCGACGAGCAGTACTTC.

CDR3 sequence reads: CASSDRGLQSYEQYF. The CDR3 DNA sequence: TGCGCCAGCAGTGATCGCGGACTACAATCCTACGAGCAGTACTTC. The chain carries TRBV10-2 and TRBJ2-7, with D perhaps TRBD2 (6 bases). Germline CDR1 WSHSY, CDR2 SAAADI. This CDR3 has 15 amino acids. The ends were cut back, 3 bases at V and 1 base at J, with 13 bases in the middle.

This clone was seen only a few times. The V call is TRBV6-1, the J call TRBJ1-5, with D perhaps TRBD1 (5 bases). The CDR3 consists of 15 residues. The germline V gene has CDR1 MNHNS and CDR2 SASEGT. V lost 7 bases, J lost 1 base, and 14 bases lay in between. CDR3 bases: TGTGCCAGCACGGCCCAGGGTTGGAGCAATCAGCCCCAGCATTTT. Its translation: CASTAQGWSNQPQHF.

The gene calls are TRBV5-1 and TRBJ1-2, with 8 bases identical to TRBD1. Per the germline V gene, CDR1 is SGHRS and CDR2 is YFSETQ. V trimming: 4 bases; J trimming: 6 bases; junction bases outside the gene matches: 2. The CDR3 length is 12 residues. In DNA, the CDR3 is TGCGCCAGCAGCGTGGACAGGGATGGCTACACCTTC. Encoded protein: CASSVDRDGYTF.